This T cell receptor beta chain was found in a study of identical twins. General study findings and limits: Among out-of-frame alpha sequences shared by twins, low generation probability occurred in excess. Less excess twin sharing appeared in beta out-of-frame sequences.

Addition of a universal primer site occurred through template switching, and cDNA carried unique molecular identifiers. Via MiXCR, TCRdb re-called the 5' RACE reads, giving one row per CDR3 protein. The table shows 700,000 to 950,000 distinct CDR3 sequences, with around an eighth occurring only once. This clonotype was found a few times. Its antigen is not identified. Germline V lookup: CDR1 SGHDN, CDR2 FVKESK. The CDR3 extends over 16 amino acids. V lost 0 bases and J lost 3; bases outside the gene matches: 7. These sequences were also reported in another study, on yellow fever vaccine responses in identical twins.

This chain links TRBV14 with TRBJ1-2, with TRBD1 matching 7 bases. The TCR was taken from a woman younger than 35 in good health. The sequenced sample consisted of PBMCs. The CDR3 DNA reads TGTGCCAGCAGCCAAGACGGGCGGGACAGTCACTATGGCTACACCTTC. It is translated as CASSQDGRDSHYGYTF.